A single sample gave rise to the 29 T cell receptor beta chains below, sequenced in a study of CD8+ T cells in alopecia areata. Following extraction, RNA underwent reverse transcription to cDNA, which served as the sequencing template. Data came from immunoSEQ multiplex PCR; TCRdb stores just in-frame clones and leaves some out. The sample contains some 240,000 clones, roughly 57% of which appear only once. Source: CD4+ T cells sorted from blood, taken at week 0. Receptors were obtained from a human donor with alopecia areata.

This clone was counted once. V usage is TRBV14 and J usage is TRBJ2-7, with TRBD2 matching 8 bases. Germline trimming cut 3 bases from V and 2 bases from J; bases unmatched to any gene: 6. The CDR3 is 15 amino acids. Germline CDR1 is SGHDN and CDR2 is FVKESK. Here the CDR3 DNA reads TGTGCCAGCAGCCACAGCCCGGGACTAGCCTACGAGCAGTACTTC. Protein sequence: CASSHSPGLAYEQYF.

The gene calls are TRBV7-6 and TRBJ2-1; TRBD1 aligns across 11 bases. The CDR3 runs 16 residues. CDR1 SGHVS and CDR2 FNYEAQ come from the germline V gene. After removal of 5 bases from V and 7 bases from J, the junction contained 10 bases not matched to a gene. The CDR3 reads CASSPRGQGAWNEQFF. As DNA, the CDR3 is TGTGCCAGCAGCCCCCGCGGACAGGGGGCATGGAATGAGCAGTTCTTC.

The chain joins TRBV6-5 to TRBJ2-6, with D unclear. This CDR3 is 15 amino acids long. The V and J ends lost 5 bases and 4 bases respectively, with 12 bases between them. The germline V gene encodes CDR1 MNHEY and CDR2 SVGAGI. The CDR3 here is CASSPTFSGANVLTF. Here the CDR3 DNA reads TGTGCCAGCAGTCCCACATTCTCCGGGGCCAACGTCCTGACTTTC.

This clone was observed at least ten times. This sequence joins TRBV7-3 and TRBJ2-1; maybe TRBD1 (6 bases). V was pared by 5 bases and J by 0 bases, with 14 bases between. CDR3 length equals 16 residues. Looked up from germline, CDR1 is SGHTA and CDR2 is FQGTGA. The CDR3 sequence: CASSPGHFSSYNEQFF. The DNA of the CDR3 is TGTGCCAGCAGCCCGGGACATTTCAGCTCCTACAATGAGCAGTTCTTC.

The genes are TRBV5-6 and TRBJ1-6; D is uncertain. This CDR3 comprises 14 residues. Trimming cost V 3 bases and J 9 bases, with 13 bases left between them. The germline V gene encodes CDR1 SGHDT and CDR2 YYEEEE. This chain's CDR3 is CASSSGLPSSPLHF. The DNA for the CDR3 is TGTGCCAGCAGCTCCGGACTGCCCAGTTCACCCCTCCACTTT.

The CDR3 region has the DNA TGTGCCAGCAAGTGGGAAGGGAACGAGCAGTACTTC. This sequence encodes CASKWEGNEQYF. The J gene is TRBJ2-7, the V gene TRBV2; D ambiguous. Trimming pared 7 bases from V and 5 bases from J, leaving 12 bases between. CDR3 size: 12 residues. Germline V lookup: CDR1 SNHLY, CDR2 FYNNEI.

V gene TRBV7-8 combines with J gene TRBJ1-2, with 8 bases lining up with TRBD1. This CDR3 contains 13 residues. Trimming cost V 6 bases and J 4 bases; bases outside gene matches: 4. The V gene's germline CDR1 is SGHVS and CDR2 FQNEAQ. DNA of the CDR3: TGTGCCAGCAGTCCAGACAGGGGCTATGGCTACACCTTC. Translation: CASSPDRGYGYTF. The variable domain in full, with the rest retrieved from reference TRBV7-8 and TRBJ1-2, is GAGVSQSPRYKVAKRGQDVALRCDPISGHVSLFWYQQALGQGPEFLTYFQNEAQLDKSGLPSDRFFAERPEGSVSTLKIQRTQQEDSAVYLCASSPDRGYGYTFGSGTRLTVV.

The chain joins TRBV5-1 to TRBJ1-2, with D possibly matching TRBD1 (5 bases). There are 13 residues in the CDR3. Germline loops: CDR1 SGHRS, CDR2 YFSETQ. Trimming removed 2 bases at V and 6 bases at J, with 11 bases between. The CDR3 DNA sequence: TGCGCCAGCAGCTTTGAGGGGAAGGATGGCTACACCTTC. Protein product: CASSFEGKDGYTF.

With regard to this clone: The same CDR3 arises from other DNA sequences in this sample as well. CDR3 region: CAWSHRGNQPQHF. In DNA form, the CDR3 reads TGTGCCTGGAGCCACAGGGGCAATCAGCCCCAGCATTTT. The V call is TRBV30, the J call TRBJ1-5, with D possibly being TRBD1 (6 bases). The CDR3 consists of 13 residues. Trimming cost V 3 bases and J 2 bases, with 8 bases left between them. The germline CDR1 and CDR2 sequences are GTSNPN and SVGIG (reference sequence). The full variable domain, completed using reference TRBV30 and TRBJ1-5, is SQTIHQWPATLVQPVGSPLSLECTVEGTSNPNLYWYRQAAGRGLQLLFYSVGIGQISSEVPQNLSASRPQDRQFILSSKKLLLSDSGFYLCAWSHRGNQPQHFGDGTRLSIL.

The J gene is TRBJ1-1, the V gene TRBV29-1, with TRBD1 matching 7 bases. The germline gives CDR1 SQVTM, CDR2 ANQGSEA. V shed 6 bases and J 5 bases; nucleotides not matched to a gene: 6. The CDR3 totals 12 residues. CDR3 region: CSVEGARTEAFF. CDR3 nucleotide sequence: TGCAGCGTGGAGGGGGCGCGAACTGAAGCTTTCTTT.

This chain connects TRBV18 to TRBJ2-5, with TRBD1 matching 8 bases. Germline V gene lookup returns CDR1 KGHSH and CDR2 LQKENI. With V trimmed by 6 bases and J by 4 bases, 4 bases remained unmatched. This CDR3 has 13 amino acids. The CDR3 sequence: CASSLGQGETQYF. CDR3 bases: TGTGCCAGCTCCCTAGGACAGGGAGAGACCCAGTACTTC.

The chain is built from TRBV5-1 and TRBJ2-2, with a weak D call TRBD1 (6 bases). This CDR3 is built from 15 residues. CDR1 is SGHRS and CDR2 is YFSETQ in the germline V gene. The V end was cut by 7 bases, the J end by 0 bases, with 13 bases between. In DNA, the CDR3 is TGCGCCAGCGGGGCCAGGGGCGCGAACACCGGGGAGCTGTTTTTT. It codes for CASGARGANTGELFF.

The J gene is TRBJ2-2, the V gene TRBV4-2; D perhaps matches TRBD1 (5 bases). CDR1 and CDR2 (germline): LGHNA, YNFKEQ. The CDR3 contains 15 residues. V gave up 4 bases and J gave up 6 bases, with 15 bases separating them. In DNA, the CDR3 is TGTGCCAGCAGCCGCACGACAGTTAGGGCCGGGGAGCTGTTTTTT. It is translated as CASSRTTVRAGELFF.

This sequence joins TRBV6-1 and TRBJ2-2; 7 bases agree with TRBD1. V dropped 6 bases and J dropped 5; count of bases not matched to a gene: 9. The CDR3 spans 15 residues. The germline CDR1 and CDR2 sequences are MNHNS and SASEGT. CDR3 region: CASSIGTVTTGELFF. The CDR3 region has the DNA TGTGCCAGCAGCATCGGGACAGTAACGACCGGGGAGCTGTTTTTT.

The V and J genes are TRBV4-1 and TRBJ2-4; 14 positions agree with TRBD2. CDR3 length: 18 residues. Germline V CDR1 and CDR2: MGHRA, YSYEKL. The trim removed 4 bases at V and 1 base at J, leaving 6 bases unmatched. The chain's CDR3 is CASSPGLAGGRAKNIQYF. The CDR3 DNA sequence: TGCGCCAGCAGCCCCGGACTAGCGGGAGGACGGGCCAAAAACATTCAGTACTTC.

This clone showed up just a few times. V usage is TRBV5-6 and J usage is TRBJ2-3; D tentatively fits TRBD1 or TRBD2 (5 bases each). Germline V gene sequence: CDR1 SGHDT, CDR2 YYEEEE. CDR3 length: 15 amino acids. V lost 3 bases, J lost 4 bases, and 15 bases lay in between. The chain's CDR3 is CASSYPGALADTQYF. Here the CDR3 DNA reads TGTGCCAGCAGCTACCCCGGGGCCCTGGCAGATACGCAGTATTTT.

The rearrangement joins TRBV7-9 to TRBJ2-1; D not resolved. Germline lookup yields CDR1 SEHNR and CDR2 FQNEAQ (reference sequence). The germline V and J ends were trimmed by 0 bases and 7 bases, with 10 bases remaining between them. The CDR3 has 14 amino acids. CDR3: CASSLADPRNEQFF. The CDR3 DNA sequence: TGTGCCAGCAGCTTAGCGGACCCAAGAAATGAGCAGTTCTTC. Complete variable domain (other parts from reference TRBV7-9 and TRBJ2-1): DTGVSQNPRHKITKRGQNVTFRCDPISEHNRLYWYRQTLGQGPEFLTYFQNEAQLEKSRLLSDRFSAERPKGSFSTLEIQRTEQGDSAMYLCASSLADPRNEQFFGPGTRLTVL.

The gene calls are TRBV5-1 and TRBJ2-7, with D perhaps being TRBD1 or TRBD2 (5 bases each). The CDR3 sequence is 12 residues long. V dropped 4 bases and J dropped 9 bases, with 14 bases sitting between them. Germline V gives CDR1 SGHRS, CDR2 YFSETQ. CDR3 coding DNA: TGCGCCAGCAGCGAGGTGGGACGGGGGCAGTACTTC. It yields the protein CASSEVGRGQYF.

This clone was detected only once. The chain joins TRBV7-2 to TRBJ2-7, with unresolved D. From germline, CDR1 is SGHTA and CDR2 FQGNSA. Trimming pared 2 bases from V and 3 bases from J, leaving 5 bases between. The CDR3 extends over 12 amino acids. CDR3 in DNA: TGTGCCAGCAGCTTATTCAGCTACGAGCAGTACTTC. This encodes CASSLFSYEQYF.

The rearrangement uses TRBV30 and TRBJ2-7; D ambiguous. Germline values: CDR1 GTSNPN, CDR2 SVGIG (reference sequence). The CDR3 extends over 12 amino acids. V lost 1 base and J lost 9, with 13 bases in between. DNA for the CDR3: TGTGCCTGGAGTGCCGAGGTGGCGACGCAGTACTTC. The encoded protein is CAWSAEVATQYF.

V gene TRBV4-2 combines with J gene TRBJ2-5; 9 bases match TRBD2. The CDR3 totals 16 residues. Germline V gene sequence: CDR1 LGHNA, CDR2 YNFKEQ. Trimming at V came to 4 bases and at J to 2 bases, leaving 8 bases not matched to a gene. CDR3 sequence (DNA): TGTGCCAGCAGCCCGGCAGCGGGAGGCAAACAAGAGACCCAGTACTTC. The encoded protein is CASSPAAGGKQETQYF.

The V gene is TRBV5-6, the J gene TRBJ1-1, with a weak D call TRBD1 (5 bases). V lost 4 bases, J lost 1 base, and 11 bases lay in between. The CDR3 has 14 residues. The germline V gene has CDR1 SGHDT and CDR2 YYEEEE. CDR3 nucleotides: TGTGCCAGCAGCGTTCGGGGCCCGAACACTGAAGCTTTCTTT. Amino acids: CASSVRGPNTEAFF.

This clone occurred a few times. V gene TRBV11-2 combines with J gene TRBJ2-2; 10 positions match TRBD2. The V segment lost 4 bases and the J segment 5 bases; nucleotides outside the gene matches: 7. The CDR3 covers 16 residues. Germline values: CDR1 SGHAT, CDR2 FQNNGV. The CDR3, as DNA: TGTGCCAGCAGCTCCTTAGCGGGGGGACGGACCGGGGAGCTGTTTTTT. As protein: CASSSLAGGRTGELFF.

This clone was found a few times. This chain links TRBV11-2 with TRBJ1-1; D is undetermined. The CDR3 contains 14 residues. CDR1 and CDR2 from the germline V gene are SGHAT and FQNNGV. The V and J ends lost 3 bases and 1 base respectively, with 9 bases between them. The CDR3 DNA reads as TGTGCCAGCAGCTTCTTTGGAGGGAACACTGAAGCTTTCTTT. Translating gives CASSFFGGNTEAFF.

The chain combines TRBV7-6 with TRBJ2-7; 13 bases are a match to TRBD2. V trimming: 2 bases; J trimming: 2 bases; junction bases outside the gene matches: 18. This CDR3 contains 21 residues. Germline lookup yields CDR1 SGHVS and CDR2 FNYEAQ. The DNA for the CDR3 is TGTGCCAGCAGCTTAACCGCCCCTCCCCCCGGACTAGCGGGAGCCCCCTACGAGCAGTACTTC. Residues: CASSLTAPPPGLAGAPYEQYF.

The chain combines TRBV7-9 with TRBJ1-1; D is unclear. Germline V gene sequence: CDR1 SEHNR, CDR2 FQNEAQ (reference sequence). CDR3 length: 12 residues. Trimming cost V 1 base and J 7 bases, with 7 bases left between them. CDR3 residues: CASSLVSVEAFF. The CDR3 bases are TGTGCCAGCAGCTTAGTTAGTGTTGAAGCTTTCTTT.

This clone has just a few counts. The genes are TRBV5-1 and TRBJ2-1, with TRBD2 matching over 13 bases. Looked up from germline, CDR1 is SGHRS and CDR2 is YFSETQ. The V gene end was trimmed by 3 bases and the J gene end by 8 bases; junction bases not matched to a gene: 5. This CDR3 comprises 15 residues. In DNA, the CDR3 is TGCGCCAGCAGCTGGACTAGCGGGAGCTTCGATGAGCAGTTCTTC. It encodes CASSWTSGSFDEQFF.

This sequence joins TRBV30 and TRBJ1-5; D not resolved. The CDR3 runs 15 residues. The germline V and J ends were trimmed by 3 bases and 3 bases, with 15 bases remaining between them. CDR1 is GTSNPN and CDR2 is SVGIG in the germline V gene (reference sequence). CDR3 nucleotide sequence: TGTGCCTGGAGCAAGGGTCAAGGGAACAATCAGCCCCAGCATTTT. As protein: CAWSKGQGNNQPQHF.

CDR3 amino acids: CSVHRNYGYTF. Written as DNA, the CDR3 is TGCAGTGTGCACAGGAACTATGGCTACACCTTC. The V and J genes are TRBV20-1 and TRBJ1-2; a weak D match, TRBD1 (5 bases). The V end lost 7 bases, the J end lost 2 bases, and 8 bases lay between the germline ends. The CDR3 runs to 11 residues. Germline lookup yields CDR1 DFQATT and CDR2 SNEGSKA (reference sequence).